A single T cell receptor beta chain is shown here with its context. Its antigen is as yet unknown. The entry originates in a study of beta chain features in type 1 diabetes. Study-wide points: For patients and controls alike, PCR might favor shorter templates to the same degree.

Sequencing targeted expressed TCRB transcripts, as all isolated RNA had been reverse transcribed. There were approximately 3.5 million reads on average in the naive, central memory and regulatory T cell samples. TCRdb's copy holds only in-frame clones and misses some; the assay was immunoSEQ multiplex PCR. Of around 430,000 clones in the sample, 30% are singletons; the top ten hold about 0.065%. A sort by CD45RO/CCR7/CD25/CD127/CD95/CD27 yielded CD4+ naive, central memory, regulatory and stem cell-like memory cells. Material: naive CD4+ T cells from blood. The source of this sequence is a man between 18 and 35 years old in good health.

The CDR3 DNA reads as TGCGCCAGCAGCCAGCACCAAGAGACCCAGTACTTC. This gives the protein CASSQHQETQYF. The chain combines TRBV4-1 with TRBJ2-5; D remains ambiguous. V shed 3 bases and J shed 0 bases, with 2 bases lying between them. CDR3 length: 12 residues. CDR1 is MGHRA and CDR2 is YSYEKL in the germline V gene.